The clone carrying this TCR beta chain was seen only once. CDR1 is SGHTA and CDR2 is FQGNSA in the germline V gene. After removal of 5 bases from V and 5 bases from J, the junction contained 19 bases not matched to a gene. This CDR3 is 18 amino acids long. Categorization into cohorts depended on clinical history that participants reported. The repertoire was sequenced with immunoSEQ multiplex PCR; TCRdb's copy has only in-frame clones and lacks some. The table records more than 200,000 clones, around 80% of them present only once. The record originates from a study of blood T cell repertoires in COVID-19. Turning to the study itself: The United States, Italy and Spain supplied acute and convalescent COVID-19 samples. PBMCs, B-cell-depleted T cells, or T cells were the source of the cDNA or gDNA that made up the material.

The specimen sequenced was PBMCs or T cells enriched from blood (not recorded which). This TCR was sampled from a man between 60 and 75 years old who had recovered from COVID-19. This chain joins TRBV7-2 and TRBJ1-1; 8 nucleotides match TRBD1. The CDR3: CASSRFLTGAGIGTEAFF. CDR3 in DNA: TGTGCCAGCAGCCGCTTCCTGACAGGGGCGGGGATAGGGACTGAAGCTTTCTTT.